This TCR beta chain was captured by sequencing in a study of T-cell reconstitution after alpha-beta-depleted transplantation in children. Study results and caveats: T-cell counts and diversity at one year post-transplant came mainly from newly produced T cells. Surviving recipient T cells and intrathymic progenitors accounted for some patients' high TCRbeta diversity at day 60. Expanded clones from the graft, numbering several hundred, reportedly supplied alpha-beta T cells about two months after transplant.

As it was prepared, the TCRbeta library received unique molecular identifiers. TCRdb reanalysed the PCR reads using MiXCR and keeps one entry per CDR3 protein. The sample yields 600,000 or so distinct CDR3 sequences, roughly 24% seen once. The CDR3 is made up of 15 amino acids. The V and J ends lost 5 bases and 3 bases respectively, with 16 bases between them. The germline gives CDR1 SEHNR, CDR2 FQNEAQ (reference sequence). In the case of this clonotype: Antigen: not known.

This specimen was PBMCs, mostly from graft donor cells, taken 360 days after TCRalphabeta/CD19-depleted stem cell transplant. J is TRBJ1-1 and V is TRBV7-9, with D tentatively TRBD1 (6 bases). This sequence was found in a boy in the first two years of life who had a stem cell transplant for acute myeloid leukemia, so the T cells may come from the graft donor. CDR3 nucleotides: TGTGCCAGCAGCCATCAGGACAGAAGATACACTGAAGCTTTCTTT. This gives the protein CASSHQDRRYTEAFF.